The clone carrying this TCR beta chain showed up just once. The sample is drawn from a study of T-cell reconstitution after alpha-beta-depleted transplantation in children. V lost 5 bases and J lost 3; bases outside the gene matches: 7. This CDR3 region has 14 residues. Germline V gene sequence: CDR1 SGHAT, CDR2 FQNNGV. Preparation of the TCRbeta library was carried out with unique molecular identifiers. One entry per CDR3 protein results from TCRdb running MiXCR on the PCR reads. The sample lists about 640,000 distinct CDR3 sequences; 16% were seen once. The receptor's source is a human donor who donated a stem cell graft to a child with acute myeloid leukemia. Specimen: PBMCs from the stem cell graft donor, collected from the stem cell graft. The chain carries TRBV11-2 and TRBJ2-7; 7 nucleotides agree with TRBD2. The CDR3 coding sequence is TGTGCCAGCAGCCCCCTGGGGGGGGGCTACGAGCAGTACTTC. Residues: CASSPLGGGYEQYF.